This T cell receptor (beta chain) appears in the sequencing data of a study of follicular helper T cells after annual influenza vaccination. Study-wide results and caveats: Each annual vaccination recalled recurring oligoclonal ICOS+CD38+ cTfh clonotypes. ICOS+CD38+ cTfh clonality change tracked circulating plasmablast frequency change.

Time point defined: 2015-2016 season, pre-vaccination. Excluded were substance abuse, HIV/AIDS, active cancer, immunomodulatory drugs and active illness. Cells are cTfh (non-naive CD4+CXCR5+PD-1+), split by ICOS and CD38 into double-positive or double-negative. This CDR3 comprises 15 residues. V was pared by 5 bases and J by 4 bases, with 16 bases between. Germline loops: CDR1 SGHVS, CDR2 FQNEAQ. Some clones are missing from TCRdb's copy, which holds only in-frame ones; the method was immunoSEQ multiplex PCR. The table includes around 10,000 clones, over 70% detected once. Concerning this clone: What it binds is not known.

The clonotype comes from an adult who received the influenza vaccine. This chain uses TRBV7-8 with TRBJ2-3; unclear D gene. Sequenced here: CXCR5+ CD38- circulating T follicular helper cells from blood, sampled on the day of influenza vaccination. The subset: circulating Tfh, non-naive CD4+CXCR5+PD-1+ (ICOS+CD38+ or ICOS-CD38-). CDR3 in amino acids: CASSPQAVVADTQYF. CDR3 coding DNA: TGTGCCAGCAGCCCCCAGGCGGTTGTGGCAGATACGCAGTATTTT.